The 2 T cell receptor beta chains below were found in one sample sequenced in a study of identifying expanded T cells in peripheral blood (dated by TCRdb to about 2019). Library preparation was by the immunoSEQ multiplex PCR assay. The table comes from immuneACCESS by way of TCRdb, which keeps in-frame sequences with V and J called. Part of the clones is missing from these tables; in studies checked, under half for an unresolved V gene and the rest for unknown reasons. Counted in this sample were around 100,000 clones; about 89% of them appeared once. Clones ranked in the top ten supply less than 20% of the sample. Sequencing was performed on blood. The receptors shown here come from a person aged 18 to 70 in good health.

The rearrangement joins TRBV7-6 to TRBJ2-1; D remains ambiguous. The CDR3 extends over 16 amino acids. V lost 1 base, J lost 0 bases, and 10 bases lay in between. CDR1 and CDR2 (germline): SGHVS, FNYEAQ. CDR3 region: CASSLGPDLSYNEQFF. The CDR3 bases are TGTGCCAGCAGCTTAGGCCCGGACCTCTCCTACAATGAGCAGTTCTTC.

The V call is TRBV19, the J call TRBJ2-5; 11 bases align to TRBD2. This CDR3 has 15 residues. From germline, CDR1 is LNHDA and CDR2 SQIVND (reference sequence). Germline trimming cut 5 bases from V and 5 bases from J; bases unmatched to any gene: 7. This chain's CDR3 is CASSLAGGPGETQYF. The CDR3, as DNA: TGTGCCAGTAGTTTAGCGGGGGGGCCCGGGGAGACCCAGTACTTC.